This T cell receptor beta chain was obtained from a study of cytomegalovirus exposure and HLA in healthy donors. V was clipped by 6 bases and J by 2 bases, with 7 bases between them. Per germline, CDR1 SQVTM and CDR2 ANQGSEA. CDR3 size: 11 residues. As concerns this clone: What it binds is not known.

The PCR made use of 60 Vbeta and 13 Jbeta primers. Assay used: immunoSEQ multiplex PCR; TCRdb lists only in-frame clones, some missing. Of 150,000 to 200,000 clones in the sample, roughly four fifths are singletons; the top ten hold about 1.6%. Study conclusions and caveats: Previously analyzed data showed that most TCR beta V segments were productive at a frequency of about 90% or about 30%. The classifier, whose performance was assessed in both the original and validation cohorts, reportedly diagnosed cytomegalovirus status with high specificity and sensitivity. In vitro data verified a few CMV-associated chains as specific for CMV antigens.

Nominal health characterized the donors when sampled, though unrecorded immune exposures were likely. The sample taken for sequencing was PBMCs. This receptor was obtained from a middle-aged man in good health and CMV-seronegative. The chain recombines TRBV29-1 with TRBJ1-1, with D unresolved. CDR3 sequence reads: CSVGSNTEAFF. The DNA for the CDR3 is TGCAGCGTCGGGAGTAACACTGAAGCTTTCTTT. The full variable domain, its missing parts supplied by reference TRBV29-1 and TRBJ1-1, is SAVISQKPSRDICQRGTSLTIQCQVDSQVTMMFWYRQQPGQSLTLIATANQGSEATYESGFVIDKFPISRPNLTFSTLTVSNMSPEDSSIYLCSVGSNTEAFFGQGTRLTVV.